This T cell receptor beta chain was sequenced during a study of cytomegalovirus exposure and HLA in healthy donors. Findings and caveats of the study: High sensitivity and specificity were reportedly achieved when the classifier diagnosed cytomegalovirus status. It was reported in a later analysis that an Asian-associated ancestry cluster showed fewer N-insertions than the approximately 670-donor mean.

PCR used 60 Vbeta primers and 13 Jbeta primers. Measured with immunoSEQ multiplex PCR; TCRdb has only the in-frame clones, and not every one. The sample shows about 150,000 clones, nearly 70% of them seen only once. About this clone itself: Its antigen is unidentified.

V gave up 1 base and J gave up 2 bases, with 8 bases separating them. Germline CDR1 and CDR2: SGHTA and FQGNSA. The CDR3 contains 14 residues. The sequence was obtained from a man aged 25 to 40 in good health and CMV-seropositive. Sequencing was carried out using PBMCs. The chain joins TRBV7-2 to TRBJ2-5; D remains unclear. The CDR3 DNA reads TGTGCCAGCAGCTTAGAGATTACACAAGAGACCCAGTACTTC. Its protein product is CASSLEITQETQYF.